This T cell receptor beta chain was identified during a study of cytomegalovirus exposure and HLA in healthy donors. Findings and limits, study-wide: Available immune exposure information was restricted to CMV serostatus only. The presence/absence work took it that sequencing depth was about the same across donors. Rarity characterized most TCR sequences, yet some public TCRs appeared in many donors.

In regard to this clone: The antigen remains undetermined.

PCR primers comprised 60 Vbeta and 13 Jbeta primers. Data came from immunoSEQ multiplex PCR; TCRdb stores just in-frame clones and leaves some out. The sample data list 190,000 or so clones. In germline, CDR1 is LNHDA, CDR2 SQIVND (reference sequence). The junction had 16 bases not matched to a gene; V was cut back by 10 bases and J by 5 bases. The CDR3 runs 15 residues. This TCR was sampled from a boy aged 5-17 years in good health and CMV-seronegative. What was sequenced was PBMCs. This chain connects TRBV19 to TRBJ2-5, with TRBD1 matching over 7 bases. CDR3 loop: CAKNRDRKKGETQYF. CDR3 coding DNA: TGTGCCAAGAACCGGGACAGAAAAAAAGGGGAGACCCAGTACTTC.